The rows below give T cell receptor beta chains drawn from one sample of a study of blood T cell repertoires in COVID-19. Sequencing used immunoSEQ multiplex PCR; TCRdb keeps in-frame clones, though not all of them. Of some 87,000 clones listed, approximately 91% were seen once; the top ten hold 3% to 4%. Sequenced input: peripheral blood. The receptors were sampled from a woman between 65 and 79 years old with acute or convalescent COVID-19. Each CDR3 is given with its conserved first and last residue. A D gene is named only where the DNA matches it firmly. A row's size may be missing; if present it is once, few, many or a size class.

TRBV11-3	TRBJ1-1	TRBD1	-	CASSLGQGGTTEAFF	TGTGCCAGCAGCTTAGGACAGGGAGGAACCACTGAAGCTTTCTTT
TRBV27	TRBJ2-1	TRBD2	-	CASSYSGWAYNEQFF	TGTGCCAGCAGCTATAGCGGGTGGGCCTACAATGAGCAGTTCTTC
TRBV27	TRBJ2-2	TRBD2	-	CASSLTKLAGAGELFF	TGTGCCAGCAGTTTAACCAAACTAGCGGGAGCCGGGGAGCTGTTTTTT
TRBV5-1	TRBJ2-5	TRBD1	-	CASSSGTGHETQYF	TGCGCCAGCAGCTCCGGGACAGGGCACGAGACCCAGTACTTC
TRBV7-2	TRBJ1-1	TRBD1	-	CASRHQGVGTEAFF	TGTGCCAGCAGACATCAGGGGGTGGGGACTGAAGCTTTCTTT
TRBV30	TRBJ2-1	-	-	CAWSQGLLPYNEQFF	TGTGCCTGGAGTCAGGGACTCCTACCCTACAATGAGCAGTTCTTC
TRBV2	TRBJ1-4	TRBD1	-	CAIHDRESNEKLFF	TGTGCCATTCATGACAGGGAATCTAATGAAAAACTGTTTTTT
TRBV5-1	TRBJ1-3	-	-	CASSPVPGVPGNTIYF	TGCGCCAGCAGCCCGGTTCCAGGCGTCCCCGGAAACACCATATATTTT
TRBV2	TRBJ1-2	TRBD1	once	CASSEQGAGYTF	TGTGCCAGCAGTGAACAGGGGGCCGGCTACACCTTC
TRBV19	TRBJ2-2	-	-	CASSPPRGVYTGNFATGELFF	TGTGCCAGTAGCCCACCCAGGGGAGTGTATACAGGGAATTTTGCCACCGGGGAGCTGTTTTTT
TRBV6-5	TRBJ1-2	TRBD1	-	CASSNRGGFYGYTF	TGTGCCAGCTCTAACAGGGGTGGATTCTATGGCTACACCTTC
TRBV2	TRBJ2-2	-	few	CASSEVFAVNTGELFF	TGTGCCAGCAGTGAAGTATTCGCAGTCAACACCGGGGAGCTGTTTTTT
TRBV6-1	TRBJ2-4	-	-	CASSEDLGTKNIQYF	TGTGCCAGCAGTGAAGATTTGGGCACCAAAAACATTCAGTACTTC
TRBV6-5	TRBJ2-5	TRBD2	-	CASRGTKLETQYF	TGTGCCAGCAGGGGGACTAAGTTGGAGACCCAGTACTTC
TRBV10-2	TRBJ1-1	-	-	CASRLASGTEAFF	TGCGCCAGCAGGTTAGCCTCTGGAACTGAAGCTTTCTTT
TRBV28	TRBJ1-2	-	-	CASSTSNTGINYGYTF	TGTGCCAGCAGCACATCCAATACAGGGATTAACTATGGCTACACCTTC
TRBV11-3	TRBJ2-7	TRBD1	-	CASSAGQGQNYEQYF	TGTGCCAGCAGCGCCGGACAGGGTCAAAACTACGAGCAGTACTTC
TRBV6-5	TRBJ1-6	TRBD1	-	CASSLLGTGGSPLHF	TGTGCCAGCAGCCTTCTCGGGACAGGGGGTTCACCCCTCCACTTT
TRBV4-1	TRBJ2-1	-	-	CASSQATGNEQFF	TGCGCCAGCAGCCAAGCGACGGGGAATGAGCAGTTCTTC
TRBV5-1	TRBJ2-1	TRBD1	-	CASRATGMNYNEQFF	TGCGCCAGCAGGGCGACAGGGATGAATTACAATGAGCAGTTCTTC
TRBV7-8	TRBJ1-1	TRBD1	-	CASSTRTGAPNTEAFF	TGTGCCAGCAGCACCCGGACAGGGGCCCCGAACACTGAAGCTTTCTTT
TRBV15	TRBJ1-5	-	-	CATSRVTRRDGNQPQHF	TGTGCCACCAGCAGAGTTACGAGGAGGGATGGCAATCAGCCCCAGCATTTT
TRBV7-9	TRBJ2-3	TRBD2	-	CASSWASGGPTDTQYF	TGTGCCAGCAGCTGGGCATCGGGAGGGCCAACAGATACGCAGTATTTT
TRBV30	TRBJ2-1	TRBD2	once	CAWSIVGLAAVEQFF	TGTGCCTGGAGTATTGTGGGACTAGCGGCGGTTGAGCAGTTCTTC
TRBV10-2	TRBJ2-3	TRBD1	many	CASSEHPQGPSTDTQYF	TGCGCCAGCAGTGAGCACCCACAGGGGCCGAGCACAGATACGCAGTATTTT
TRBV7-6	TRBJ1-2	TRBD1	-	CASSPYRGQINYGYTF	TGTGCCAGCAGCCCTTACCGGGGACAGATAAACTATGGCTACACCTTC
TRBV5-1	TRBJ1-2	TRBD1	-	CASSGRDRVVDYGYTF	TGCGCCAGCAGCGGCCGGGACAGGGTCGTCGACTATGGCTACACCTTC
TRBV7-2	TRBJ1-6	TRBD1	few	CASSGTGYNSPLHF	TGTGCCAGCAGCGGGACAGGCTATAATTCACCCCTCCACTTT
TRBV7-2	TRBJ1-2	TRBD1	-	CASSVDRGRSYTF	TGTGCCAGCAGCGTTGACAGGGGAAGAAGCTACACCTTC
TRBV2	TRBJ2-5	TRBD1	-	CASSADRGPPQETQYF	TGTGCCAGCAGTGCGGACAGGGGTCCCCCTCAAGAGACCCAGTACTTC
TRBV28	TRBJ1-1	-	-	CASTEGRGGTEAFF	TGTGCCAGCACCGAGGGGCGGGGCGGCACTGAAGCTTTCTTT
TRBV19	TRBJ2-1	TRBD2	-	CASSTLAGGNNEQFF	TGTGCCAGTAGTACGCTAGCGGGGGGGAACAATGAGCAGTTCTTC
TRBV11-2	TRBJ2-7	-	-	CASSLDLVVLYEQYF	TGTGCCAGCAGCTTAGATCTGGTGGTACTCTACGAGCAGTACTTC
TRBV18	TRBJ2-2	TRBD1	-	CASSPTTGTANTGELFF	TGTGCCAGCTCACCAACGACCGGGACAGCGAACACCGGGGAGCTGTTTTTT
TRBV5-6	TRBJ2-5	TRBD2	-	CASSMGGSRETQYF	TGTGCCAGTAGTATGGGGGGGTCGAGAGAGACCCAGTACTTC
TRBV28	TRBJ2-2	TRBD2	once	CALRGGYTGELFF	TGTGCCTTGCGCGGGGGTTACACCGGGGAGCTGTTTTTT
TRBV4-2	TRBJ1-6	TRBD1	-	CASSHPGQGFSPLHF	TGTGCCAGCAGCCACCCGGGACAGGGGTTTTCACCCCTCCACTTT
TRBV2	TRBJ1-5	-	once	CASSEGANSNQPQHF	TGTGCCAGCAGTGAAGGCGCGAATAGCAATCAGCCCCAGCATTTT
TRBV30	TRBJ2-1	-	-	CAWSVGQAQDDEQFF	TGTGCCTGGAGTGTAGGCCAGGCCCAGGATGATGAGCAGTTCTTC
TRBV11-2	TRBJ1-5	TRBD1	-	CASSLGGQGNQPQHF	TGTGCCAGCAGCTTAGGGGGACAGGGAAATCAGCCCCAGCATTTT
TRBV5-5	TRBJ1-4	-	-	CASSATATNEKLFF	TGTGCCAGCAGCGCGACAGCAACTAATGAAAAACTGTTTTTT
TRBV6-2/TRBV6-3	TRBJ1-1	-	-	CASSRDGAGDTEAFF	TGTGCCAGCAGTAGAGACGGCGCAGGTGACACTGAAGCTTTCTTT
TRBV6-5	TRBJ2-7	TRBD2	-	CASSRREREYEQYF	TGTGCCAGCAGTCGGCGGGAGCGGGAATACGAGCAGTACTTC
TRBV7-9	TRBJ2-7	-	-	CASSLTNSYEQYF	TGTGCCAGCAGCCTGACTAACTCCTACGAGCAGTACTTC
TRBV27	TRBJ1-2	-	-	CASSKGGANVYGYTF	TGTGCCAGCAGTAAGGGGGGGGCCAATGTCTATGGCTACACCTTC
TRBV6-5	TRBJ2-1	TRBD1	-	CASREDRGSYNEQFF	TGTGCCAGCAGGGAGGACAGGGGATCCTACAATGAGCAGTTCTTC
TRBV3-1/TRBV3-2	TRBJ2-1	TRBD2	once	CASSPGGGLRSYNEQFF	TGTGCCAGCAGCCCGGGAGGGGGGCTGAGGTCCTACAATGAGCAGTTCTTC
TRBV19	TRBJ1-2	TRBD1	-	CASYPGTGYGYTF	TGTGCCAGCTACCCCGGGACAGGGTATGGCTACACCTTC
TRBV7-8	TRBJ2-7	-	-	CASSSQGYEQYF	TGTGCCAGCAGCTCACAGGGCTACGAGCAGTACTTC
TRBV20-1	TRBJ1-1	-	-	CSAAGVAEAFF	TGCAGTGCTGCCGGGGTGGCTGAAGCTTTCTTT
TRBV5-1	TRBJ1-3	TRBD1	-	CASSSGTGGNTIYF	TGCGCCAGCAGCTCAGGGACAGGAGGAAACACCATATATTTT
TRBV3-1/TRBV3-2	TRBJ2-3	TRBD1	-	CASSPRDRVSSTDTQYF	TGTGCCAGCAGCCCCCGGGACAGGGTATCTAGCACAGATACGCAGTATTTT
TRBV19	TRBJ1-4	TRBD1	few	CASSTTGAEKLFF	TGTGCCAGTAGTACGACAGGGGCTGAAAAACTGTTTTTT